This T cell receptor (beta chain) was recovered during a study of neoadjuvant anti-PD-1 for oral cavity cancer. General observations from the study: Pretreatment Treg/Th17 ratio correlated inversely with post-treatment tumor clonality.

Between the trimmed V and J ends, which lost 6 bases and 1 base, there was a span of 11 bases. The V gene's germline CDR1 is LGHNA and CDR2 YNFKEQ. The CDR3 totals 14 residues. No culture or expansion preceded analysis of these blood cells. The repertoire was sequenced with immunoSEQ multiplex PCR; TCRdb's copy has only in-frame clones and lacks some. The sample lists 11,000 to 15,000 clones; 73% were seen once. Of note for this clone: The target antigen is unknown.

The material sequenced was PBMCs, taken before nivolumab (anti-PD-1) treatment. This chain links TRBV4-2 with TRBJ2-3, with D possibly matching TRBD2 (5 bases). This clonotype was obtained from a person between 40 and 85 years old with oral cavity squamous cell carcinoma. The DNA for the CDR3 is TGTGCCAGCAGTCTCGGACTGGGCACAGATACGCAGTATTTT. It codes for CASSLGLGTDTQYF.